In its sample, the clone carrying this T cell receptor beta chain was seen many times. Its antigen is unidentified. Cyclophosphamide on days +3 and +4 followed busulfan-fludarabine conditioning and a marrow graft. This record comes from a study of T cells after posttransplantation cyclophosphamide. Whole-study results and caveats: Later blood repertoires were often dominated by clones from the donor CD8+ memory compartment. Recipient CMV seropositivity and CMV reactivation strongly tracked TRB clonality. Blood and skin or GI T cell repertoires showed limited TRB overlap.

CDR3 length: 15 residues. Per germline, CDR1 SGHRS and CDR2 YFSETQ. The V and J ends lost 1 base and 4 bases respectively, with 15 bases between them. Sequencing was performed with immunoSEQ multiplex PCR; in TCRdb, only in-frame clones are kept and a portion is missing. The profile covers under 15,000 clones, none occurring a single time. The chain combines TRBV5-1 with TRBJ2-7; D possibly corresponds to TRBD2 (5 bases). The clonotype originates from a female patient aged 40-50 years who received an allogeneic stem cell transplant from an unrelated donor, was CMV-positive, and had acute GVHD only. T cells may partly derive from the graft donor. The starting material was PBMCs, obtained after allogeneic stem cell transplant with posttransplant cyclophosphamide. CDR3 nucleotide sequence: TGCGCCAGCAGCTTGCTTCCTCCAGGCGGGTACGAGCAGTACTTC. Amino acid sequence: CASSLLPPGGYEQYF. Together with reference TRBV5-1 and TRBJ2-7, the CDR3 gives the full variable domain: KAGVTQTPRYLIKTRGQQVTLSCSPISGHRSVSWYQQTPGQGLQFLFEYFSETQRNKGNFPGRFSGRQFSNSRSEMNVSTLELGDSALYLCASSLLPPGGYEQYFGPGTRLTVT.